What follows are 28 T cell receptor beta chains derived from one specimen sequenced in a study of cytomegalovirus exposure and HLA in healthy donors. Amplification used 60 Vbeta primers and 13 Jbeta primers. Clones were read by immunoSEQ multiplex PCR, and TCRdb kept only the in-frame ones, dropping some. Of around 90,000 clones in the sample, 55% to 65% were seen once. Sequencing was carried out using PBMCs. Receptors were obtained from a human donor in good health.

This chain links TRBV5-6 with TRBJ1-6; no clear D. Trimming took 4 bases from V and 2 from J, leaving 19 bases between them. The germline CDR1 and CDR2 sequences are SGHDT and YYEEEE. CDR3 size: 18 residues. The CDR3 region has the DNA TGTGCCAGCAGCCCCGGGATTAGGGTCTGGACCTATAATTCACCCCTCCACTTT. Translation: CASSPGIRVWTYNSPLHF.

J is TRBJ2-5 and V is TRBV30; 9 bases match TRBD2. Germline CDR1 and CDR2: GTSNPN and SVGIG (reference sequence). V dropped 5 bases and J dropped 1; count of bases not matched to a gene: 5. The CDR3 length is 14 residues. CDR3 nucleotides: TGTGCCTGGGACGCGGGGGGGATCCAAGAGACCCAGTACTTC. As protein: CAWDAGGIQETQYF.

The V and J genes are TRBV5-1 and TRBJ2-5; D is perhaps TRBD1 (5 bases). V dropped 0 bases and J dropped 1 base, with 10 bases sitting between them. The CDR3 runs 15 residues. CDR1 SGHRS and CDR2 YFSETQ come from the germline V gene. CDR3 DNA: TGCGCCAGCAGCTTGGTGGCAGGGATCCAAGAGACCCAGTACTTC. Its translation: CASSLVAGIQETQYF.

The V and J genes are TRBV5-1 and TRBJ2-3; 11 bases line up with TRBD2. Germline loops: CDR1 SGHRS, CDR2 YFSETQ. CDR3 length: 18 amino acids. The V and J ends lost 2 bases and 4 bases, in that order; junction bases with no gene match: 12. The CDR3 DNA sequence: TGCGCCAGCAGCTTTGGTGGGTTTAGCGGGGGGGTACCAGATACGCAGTATTTT. It specifies CASSFGGFSGGVPDTQYF.

The chain carries TRBV12-5 and TRBJ2-5; TRBD1 aligns across 7 bases. Germline CDR1 reads LGHNT; CDR2 reads FRNRAP. The CDR3 runs to 13 residues. V lost 6 bases and J lost 2; bases outside the gene matches: 3. The CDR3 loop reads CASGTGQQETQYF. In DNA, the CDR3 is TGTGCTAGTGGCACGGGACAGCAAGAGACCCAGTACTTC. Complete variable domain (other parts from reference TRBV12-5 and TRBJ2-5): DARVTQTPRHKVTEMGQEVTMRCQPILGHNTVFWYRQTMMQGLELLAYFRNRAPLDDSGMPKDRFSAEMPDATLATLKIQPSEPRDSAVYFCASGTGQQETQYFGPGTRLLVL.

V is TRBV5-1 and J is TRBJ2-1, with TRBD2 matching over 10 bases. The V gene end was trimmed by 1 base and the J gene end by 4 bases; junction bases not matched to a gene: 2. The CDR3 length is 15 residues. Germline CDR1 and CDR2: SGHRS and YFSETQ. CDR3: CASSLLAGAYNEQFF. CDR3 coding DNA: TGCGCCAGCAGCTTGCTAGCGGGGGCATACAATGAGCAGTTCTTC.

This clone has just one count. The V and J genes are TRBV7-2 and TRBJ1-2, with a tentative D call TRBD1 (5 bases). The CDR3 is 13 amino acids. CDR1 is SGHTA and CDR2 is FQGNSA in the germline V gene. V was shortened by 1 base and J by 11 bases, with 14 bases between the two germline ends. The CDR3 reads CASSLEPDRLYTF. As DNA, the CDR3 is TGTGCCAGCAGCTTAGAGCCCGACAGATTGTACACCTTC.

The chain couples TRBV7-3 to TRBJ2-7, with TRBD1 as a possible D gene (5 bases). Trimming removed 3 bases at V and 3 bases at J, with 24 bases between. The CDR3 is made up of 18 amino acids. CDR1 SGHTA and CDR2 FQGTGA come from the germline V gene. Here the CDR3 reads CASSFIVSKQGDIYEQYF. The DNA of the CDR3 is TGTGCCAGCAGCTTTATAGTGTCAAAACAAGGGGATATCTACGAGCAGTACTTC. The full variable domain, with the rest looked up from reference TRBV7-3 and TRBJ2-7, is GAGVSQTPSNKVTEKGKYVELRCDPISGHTALYWYRQSLGQGPEFLIYFQGTGAADDSGLPNDRFFAVRPEGSVSTLKIQRTERGDSAVYLCASSFIVSKQGDIYEQYFGPGTRLTVT.

The rearrangement uses TRBV6-5 and TRBJ2-3; TRBD1 aligns across 9 bases. The CDR3 has 15 amino acids. Germline CDR1 is MNHEY and CDR2 is SVGAGI. V trimming: 6 bases; J trimming: 4 bases; junction bases outside the gene matches: 8. Here the CDR3 reads CASSRGTGRPDTQYF. CDR3 nucleotide sequence: TGTGCCAGCAGCCGCGGGACAGGGCGCCCAGATACGCAGTATTTT.

This chain connects TRBV7-6 to TRBJ2-5; no clear D. The CDR3 extends over 12 amino acids. Deletions cut 2 bases from V and 5 bases from J, with 6 bases between. The V gene's germline CDR1 is SGHVS and CDR2 FNYEAQ. The CDR3 coding sequence is TGTGCCAGCAGCTTATCTAAGGAGACCCAGTACTTC. Translated, it gives CASSLSKETQYF.

The V and J genes are TRBV5-4 and TRBJ1-1; D unclear. V was pared by 2 bases and J by 0 bases, with 11 bases between. Germline V gene sequence: CDR1 SGHNT, CDR2 YYREEE (reference sequence). CDR3 length: 15 residues. The CDR3 here is CASSFGGGLNTEAFF. The CDR3 DNA reads TGTGCCAGCAGCTTCGGTGGAGGGTTGAACACTGAAGCTTTCTTT. The complete variable domain, with remaining parts taken from reference TRBV5-4 and TRBJ1-1, reads ETGVTQSPTHLIKTRGQQVTLRCSSQSGHNTVSWYQQALGQGPQFIFQYYREEENGRGNFPPRFSGLQFPNYSSELNVNALELDDSALYLCASSFGGGLNTEAFFGQGTRLTVV.

The chain is built from TRBV14 and TRBJ2-1; 8 nucleotides match TRBD2. The trim removed 5 bases at V and 8 bases at J, leaving 8 bases unmatched. The CDR3 loop spans 14 amino acids. Germline CDR1 and CDR2: SGHDN and FVKESK. The CDR3 DNA sequence: TGTGCCAGCAGCGTCCGGGGGGGCCTGGATGAGCAGTTCTTC. The encoded protein is CASSVRGGLDEQFF.

The chain employs TRBV2 and TRBJ2-3, with 7 bases fitting TRBD1. The CDR3 sequence is 13 residues long. With 3 bases clipped from V and 10 bases from J, the junction kept 7 bases outside the gene matches. CDR1 is SNHLY and CDR2 is FYNNEI in the germline V gene. The CDR3 protein is CASSDVRGSAQYF. The DNA for the CDR3 is TGTGCCAGCAGTGATGTCAGGGGGTCGGCGCAGTATTTT.

The chain joins TRBV5-1 to TRBJ1-1, with 12 bases fitting TRBD1. V lost 4 bases to trimming and J lost 1 base; unmatched junction nucleotides: 2. Germline V CDR1 and CDR2: SGHRS, YFSETQ. The CDR3 has 15 amino acids. Here the CDR3 DNA reads TGCGCCAGCAGCCCGGGACAGGGGGCGAACACTGAAGCTTTCTTT. Its translation is CASSPGQGANTEAFF.

V usage is TRBV5-6 and J usage is TRBJ1-2, with 9 positions matching TRBD1. The CDR3 is 16 amino acids. CDR1 and CDR2 (germline): SGHDT, YYEEEE. V lost 4 bases, J lost 4 bases, and 11 bases stayed unmatched. CDR3 sequence reads: CASSRDSGQGIYGYTF. CDR3 nucleotides: TGTGCCAGCAGCCGCGACTCGGGACAGGGAATCTATGGCTACACCTTC. Drawing the rest from reference TRBV5-6 and TRBJ1-2, the complete variable domain is DAGVTQSPTHLIKTRGQQVTLRCSPKSGHDTVSWYQQALGQGPQFIFQYYEEEERQRGNFPDRFSGHQFPNYSSELNVNALLLGDSALYLCASSRDSGQGIYGYTFGSGTRLTVV.

This clone was seen just once. The rearrangement joins TRBV30 to TRBJ1-2; TRBD1 aligns across 8 bases. Germline V CDR1 and CDR2: GTSNPN, SVGIG (reference sequence). CDR3 length: 15 amino acids. Trimming at V came to 1 base and at J to 4 bases, leaving 8 bases not matched to a gene. The CDR3 bases are TGTGCCTGGAGTGCCGGGACAGGAAACATCTATGGCTACACCTTC. Amino acid sequence: CAWSAGTGNIYGYTF.

Points on this clone: A junction boundary mismatches the germline segment, possibly from a read error. The chain is built from TRBV5-6 and TRBJ2-1, with 7 bases fitting TRBD1. Germline-derived CDR1 and CDR2 are SGHDT and YYEEEE. The CDR3 totals 15 residues. DNA for the CDR3: TGTGCCAGCAGCAAGCGCACAGGGGTATACAGTGAGCAGTTCTTC. It encodes CASSKRTGVYSEQFF.

J is TRBJ1-6 and V is TRBV10-3; 7 nucleotides align to TRBD1. J lost 6 bases, V lost 3 bases, and 5 bases had no gene match. The CDR3 is 15 residues long. From germline, CDR1 is ENHRY and CDR2 SYGVKD. The CDR3 spells CAISDLGGSNSPLHF. The DNA for the CDR3 is TGTGCCATCAGTGACCTAGGGGGCTCTAATTCACCCCTCCACTTT.

This clone was observed a handful of times. The chain is built from TRBV7-2 and TRBJ2-2; 8 nucleotides match TRBD1. The CDR3 length is 16 residues. CDR1 and CDR2 (germline): SGHTA, FQGNSA. Trimming took 1 base from V and 4 from J; bases not matched to a gene: 5. The CDR3 reads CASSLVGQGGTGELFF. Here the CDR3 DNA reads TGTGCCAGCAGCTTAGTAGGACAGGGAGGCACCGGGGAGCTGTTTTTT.

The chain uses TRBV19 and TRBJ2-7, with 8 bases identical to TRBD1. This CDR3 region has 14 residues. J was trimmed by 0 bases and V by 4 bases; bases with no gene match: 2. The germline V gene encodes CDR1 LNHDA and CDR2 SQIVND (reference sequence). For the CDR3, the DNA is TGTGCCAGTAGTACGACAGGGGTCTCCTACGAGCAGTACTTC. It yields the protein CASSTTGVSYEQYF.

This clone was detected only once. The V and J genes are TRBV19 and TRBJ2-7, with 13 bases fitting TRBD2. V lost 2 bases, J lost 5 bases, and 3 bases stayed unmatched. This CDR3 contains 15 residues. Germline V gives CDR1 LNHDA, CDR2 SQIVND (reference sequence). Written as DNA, the CDR3 is TGTGCCAGTAGTATAAGTGGACTAGCGGGGGACGAGCAGTACTTC. The encoded protein is CASSISGLAGDEQYF.

V and J are TRBV6-1 and TRBJ2-2; TRBD1 might be the D (6 bases). The germline V and J ends were trimmed by 10 bases and 4 bases, with 13 bases remaining between them. The CDR3 is made up of 13 amino acids. Germline lookup yields CDR1 MNHNS and CDR2 SASEGT. The CDR3 coding sequence is TGTGCCACGATCGGACAGAGCACCGGGGAGCTGTTTTTT. Amino acid sequence: CATIGQSTGELFF.

This clone showed up just once. This rearrangement joins TRBV11-2 to TRBJ1-2, with D possibly matching TRBD1 (6 bases). The CDR3 covers 14 residues. Trimming pared 3 bases from V and 2 bases from J, leaving 10 bases between. Germline V gives CDR1 SGHAT, CDR2 FQNNGV. In nucleotides, the CDR3 is TGTGCCAGCAGCTTTGGGGGGGCCAACTATGGCTACACCTTC. It specifies CASSFGGANYGYTF.

This chain joins TRBV15 and TRBJ1-2; D is ambiguous. The germline V gene has CDR1 LNHNV and CDR2 YYDKDF (reference sequence). The germline V and J ends were trimmed by 0 bases and 5 bases, with 10 bases remaining between them. The CDR3 runs 14 residues. Written as DNA, the CDR3 is TGTGCCACCAGCAGAGATCACAGAACTTATGGCTACACCTTC. Translating gives CATSRDHRTYGYTF.

V and J are TRBV10-3 and TRBJ2-3; 8 bases align to TRBD2. V was clipped by 2 bases and J by 2 bases; unmatched bases: 6. Germline CDR1 reads ENHRY; CDR2 reads SYGVKD. This CDR3 spans 16 amino acids. Here the CDR3 reads CAISERIGGATDTQYF. The CDR3 DNA is TGTGCCATCAGTGAGCGGATCGGGGGGGCCACAGATACGCAGTATTTT.

DNA for the CDR3: TGTGCCAGCAGCTTATGGGCAGGGCTCGGCACAGATACGCAGTATTTT. Protein sequence: CASSLWAGLGTDTQYF. This chain links TRBV7-3 with TRBJ2-3; perhaps TRBD1 as D (5 bases). CDR3 length: 16 residues. Between the trimmed V and J ends, which lost 2 bases and 1 base, there was a span of 13 bases. Germline CDR1 and CDR2: SGHTA and FQGTGA.

This chain connects TRBV5-5 to TRBJ2-2, with D perhaps matching TRBD1 (5 bases). V lost 4 bases, J lost 7 bases, and 8 bases lay in between. The CDR3 loop spans 12 amino acids. Germline lookup yields CDR1 SGHKS and CDR2 YYEKEE (reference sequence). Here the CDR3 reads CASSPGYGELFF. The CDR3 DNA follows: TGTGCCAGCAGCCCAGGGTACGGGGAGCTGTTTTTT.

CDR3 sequence reads: CSVGLAGGVTDTQYF. CDR3 DNA: TGCAGCGTGGGACTAGCGGGGGGTGTCACAGATACGCAGTATTTT. The V and J genes are TRBV29-1 and TRBJ2-3; 15 bases fit TRBD2. CDR3 length equals 15 residues. In germline, CDR1 is SQVTM, CDR2 ANQGSEA. Germline trimming cut 6 bases from V and 2 bases from J; bases unmatched to any gene: 3.